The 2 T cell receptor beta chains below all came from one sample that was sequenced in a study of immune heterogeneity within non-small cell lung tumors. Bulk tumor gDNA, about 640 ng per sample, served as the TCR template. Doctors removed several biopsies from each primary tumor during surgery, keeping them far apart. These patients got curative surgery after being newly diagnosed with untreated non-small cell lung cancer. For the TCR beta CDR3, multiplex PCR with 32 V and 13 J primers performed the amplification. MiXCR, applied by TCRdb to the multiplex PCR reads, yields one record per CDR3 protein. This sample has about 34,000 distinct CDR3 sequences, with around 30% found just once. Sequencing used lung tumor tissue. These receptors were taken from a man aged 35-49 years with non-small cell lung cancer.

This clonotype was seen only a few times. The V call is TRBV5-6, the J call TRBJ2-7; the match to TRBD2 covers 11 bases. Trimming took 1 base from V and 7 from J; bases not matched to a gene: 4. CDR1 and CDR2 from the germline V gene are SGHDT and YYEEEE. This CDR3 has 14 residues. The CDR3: CASSLLAGGPEQYF. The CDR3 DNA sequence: TGTGCCAGCAGCTTGTTAGCGGGAGGGCCGGAGCAGTACTTC.

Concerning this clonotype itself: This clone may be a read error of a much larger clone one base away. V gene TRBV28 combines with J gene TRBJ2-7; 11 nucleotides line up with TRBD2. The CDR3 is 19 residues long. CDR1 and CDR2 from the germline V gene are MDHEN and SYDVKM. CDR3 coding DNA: TGTGCCAACAGTTTCCCCCAGGGTAGCGGGAGGGCCCGCGCCTACGAGCAGTACTTC. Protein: CANSFPQGSGRARAYEQYF.